The sequence of this T cell receptor beta chain was determined in a study of blood T cell repertoires in COVID-19. As for the study in general: Italy, Spain and the United States were the sources of the convalescent and acute COVID-19 samples.

In the original workflow: Estimates of nucleated cell counts were drawn from the amplification of reference gene primers. TCRdb keeps only in-frame clones here, not all; method: immunoSEQ multiplex PCR. V and J calls and clone size are given by that table; D and trimming were obtained from the DNA. The data hold around 160,000 clones, with around 86% observed a single time. CDR3 length equals 13 residues. In germline, CDR1 is GTSNPN, CDR2 SVGIG (reference sequence). Trimming removed 5 bases at V and 8 bases at J, with 18 bases between. The chain carries TRBV30 and TRBJ1-2, with D possibly being TRBD1 (5 bases). Sequences were obtained from peripheral blood. The sequence came from an elderly man with acute or convalescent COVID-19. The CDR3 DNA is TGTGCCTGGTCTCTTGGGGGGAAGGTGGGCTACACCTTC. Amino acid sequence: CAWSLGGKVGYTF.